Listed here are 5 T cell receptor beta chains from one sample, sequenced in a study of OX40 agonist ivuxolimab in advanced cancers. The repertoire was sequenced with immunoSEQ multiplex PCR; TCRdb's copy has only in-frame clones and lacks some. In the table there are approximately 74,000 clones, roughly 88% of which are singletons. The sequences come from CD4+ or CD8+ T cells sorted from blood, collected in a trial of the OX40 agonist ivuxolimab. These receptors were obtained from an adult with an advanced solid tumor such as melanoma, head and neck, liver or kidney cancer.

The gene calls are TRBV7-2 and TRBJ2-3; D gene unclear. Germline-derived CDR1 and CDR2 are SGHTA and FQGNSA. Trimming removed 2 bases at V and 6 bases at J, with 3 bases between. CDR3 length: 11 amino acids. DNA for the CDR3: TGTGCCAGCAGCTTACCGGATACGCAGTATTTT. Its translation: CASSLPDTQYF.

The chain uses TRBV13 and TRBJ1-2; D is ambiguous. Per the germline V gene, CDR1 is PRHDT and CDR2 is FYEKMQ (reference sequence). There are 12 residues in the CDR3. Trimming left V 5 bases short and J 8 bases short, with 12 bases between. CDR3 in DNA: TGTGCCAGCAGCGTGGAAACGCGGGGCTACACCTTC. It codes for CASSVETRGYTF.

This clone turned up a few times. V is TRBV5-1 and J is TRBJ1-1; D is undetermined. Germline CDR1 and CDR2: SGHRS and YFSETQ. The CDR3 contains 13 residues. V was pared by 5 bases and J by 0 bases, with 8 bases between. The CDR3 loop is CASSSRMNTEAFF. As DNA, the CDR3 is TGCGCCAGCAGTTCAAGGATGAACACTGAAGCTTTCTTT.

The V and J genes are TRBV7-2 and TRBJ1-3; D not certain. The CDR3 extends over 14 amino acids. V gave up 6 bases and J gave up 3 bases, with 12 bases separating them. Per the germline V gene, CDR1 is SGHTA and CDR2 is FQGNSA. The CDR3 region has the DNA TGTGCCAGCAGTCACCCGGGTGGTGGAAACACCATATATTTT. It yields the protein CASSHPGGGNTIYF.

In its sample, this clone was seen once. The chain has TRBV29-1 and TRBJ2-7; D is unresolved. V dropped 7 bases and J dropped 0 bases, with 10 bases sitting between them. Germline lookup yields CDR1 SQVTM and CDR2 ANQGSEA. This CDR3 contains 12 residues. The CDR3 nucleotides read TGCAGCGCGTCGGTGAGCTCCTACGAGCAGTACTTC. It codes for CSASVSSYEQYF.